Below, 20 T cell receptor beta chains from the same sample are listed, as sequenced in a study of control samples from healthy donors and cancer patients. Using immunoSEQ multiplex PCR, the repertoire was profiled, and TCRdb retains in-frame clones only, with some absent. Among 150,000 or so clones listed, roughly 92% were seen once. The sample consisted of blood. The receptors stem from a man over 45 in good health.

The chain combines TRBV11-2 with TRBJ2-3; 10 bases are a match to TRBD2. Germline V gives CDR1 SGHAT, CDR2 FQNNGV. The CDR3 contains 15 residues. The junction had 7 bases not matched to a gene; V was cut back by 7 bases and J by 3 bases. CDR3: CASTLIAGGTDTQYF. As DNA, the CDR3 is TGTGCCAGCACCCTTATAGCGGGAGGAACAGATACGCAGTATTTT.

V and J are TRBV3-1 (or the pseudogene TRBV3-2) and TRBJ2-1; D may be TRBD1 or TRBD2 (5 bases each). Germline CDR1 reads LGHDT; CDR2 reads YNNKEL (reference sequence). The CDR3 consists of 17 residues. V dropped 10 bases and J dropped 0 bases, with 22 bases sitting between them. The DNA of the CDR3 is TGTGCCACCCAGAGGGGTTGGCAGGTGGGCTCCTACAATGAGCAGTTCTTC. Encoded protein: CATQRGWQVGSYNEQFF.

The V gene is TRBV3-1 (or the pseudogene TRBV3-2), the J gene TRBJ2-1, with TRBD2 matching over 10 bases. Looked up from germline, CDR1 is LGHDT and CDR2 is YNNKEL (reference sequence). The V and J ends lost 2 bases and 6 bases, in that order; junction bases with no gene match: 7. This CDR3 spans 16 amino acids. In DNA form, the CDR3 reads TGTGCCAGCAGCCAATTGAGCGGGAGGGCCCTCAATGAGCAGTTCTTC. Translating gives CASSQLSGRALNEQFF.

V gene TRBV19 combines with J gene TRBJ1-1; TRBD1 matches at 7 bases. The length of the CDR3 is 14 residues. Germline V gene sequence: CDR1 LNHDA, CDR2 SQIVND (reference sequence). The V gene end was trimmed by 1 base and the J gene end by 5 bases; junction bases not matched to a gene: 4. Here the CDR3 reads CASSIAGGRTEAFF. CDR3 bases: TGTGCCAGTAGTATAGCAGGGGGACGTACTGAAGCTTTCTTT.

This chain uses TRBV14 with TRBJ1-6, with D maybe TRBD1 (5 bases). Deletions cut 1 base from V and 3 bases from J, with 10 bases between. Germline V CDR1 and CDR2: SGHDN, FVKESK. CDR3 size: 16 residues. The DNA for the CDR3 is TGTGCCAGCAGCCAAGGTCGACAGTACTATAATTCACCCCTCCACTTT. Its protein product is CASSQGRQYYNSPLHF.

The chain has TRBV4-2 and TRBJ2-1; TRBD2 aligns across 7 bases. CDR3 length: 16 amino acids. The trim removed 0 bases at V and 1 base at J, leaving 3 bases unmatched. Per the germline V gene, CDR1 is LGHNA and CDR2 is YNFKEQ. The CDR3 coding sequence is TGTGCCAGCAGCCAAGATCCGGGACTATCCTACAATGAGCAGTTCTTC. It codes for CASSQDPGLSYNEQFF.

The DNA of the CDR3 is TGCACTACGGCGGAGACCCAGTACTTC. This encodes CTTAETQYF. This chain uses TRBV20-1 with TRBJ2-5; D call uncertain. CDR3 length equals 9 residues. Germline values: CDR1 DFQATT, CDR2 SNEGSKA (reference sequence).

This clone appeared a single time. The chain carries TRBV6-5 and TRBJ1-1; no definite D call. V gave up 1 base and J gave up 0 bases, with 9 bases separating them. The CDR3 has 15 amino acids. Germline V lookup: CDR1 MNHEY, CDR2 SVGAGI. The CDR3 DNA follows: TGTGCCAGCAGTTACTTCAGGACTGTGAACACTGAAGCTTTCTTT. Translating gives CASSYFRTVNTEAFF.

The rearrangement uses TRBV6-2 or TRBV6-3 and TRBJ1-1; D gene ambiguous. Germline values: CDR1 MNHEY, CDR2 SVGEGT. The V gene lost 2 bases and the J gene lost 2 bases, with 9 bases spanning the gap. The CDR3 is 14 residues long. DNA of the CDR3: TGTGCCAGCAGTTACCCTACCCAAAACACTGAAGCTTTCTTT. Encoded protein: CASSYPTQNTEAFF.

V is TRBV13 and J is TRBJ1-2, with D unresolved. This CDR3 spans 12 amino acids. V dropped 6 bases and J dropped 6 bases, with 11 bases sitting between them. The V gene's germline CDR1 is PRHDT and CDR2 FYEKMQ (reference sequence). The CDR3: CASRLGWHGYTF. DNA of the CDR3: TGTGCCAGCAGACTGGGGTGGCATGGCTACACCTTC.

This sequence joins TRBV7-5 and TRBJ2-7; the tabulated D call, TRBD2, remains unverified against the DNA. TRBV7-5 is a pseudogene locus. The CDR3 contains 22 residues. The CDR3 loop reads CARSLGGPGTSGRTFRSYEQYF. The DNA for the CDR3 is TGTGCCAGAAGCTTAGGAGGTCCGGGGACTAGCGGGAGAACCTTTCGCTCCTACGAGCAGTACTTC.

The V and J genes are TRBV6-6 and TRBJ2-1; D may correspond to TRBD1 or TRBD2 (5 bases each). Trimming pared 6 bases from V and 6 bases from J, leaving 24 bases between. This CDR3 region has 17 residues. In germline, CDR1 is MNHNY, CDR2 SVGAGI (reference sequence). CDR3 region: CASSRLQSGGWGNEQFF. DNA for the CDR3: TGTGCCAGCAGCCGATTACAGAGTGGGGGTTGGGGCAATGAGCAGTTCTTC.

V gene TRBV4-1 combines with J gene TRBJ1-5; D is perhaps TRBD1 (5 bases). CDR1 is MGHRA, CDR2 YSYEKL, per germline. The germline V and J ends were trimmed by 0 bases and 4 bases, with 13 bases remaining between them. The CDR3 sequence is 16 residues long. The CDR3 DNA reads TGCGCCAGCAGCCAAGATCCCGGGACCCCGAATCAGCCCCAGCATTTT. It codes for CASSQDPGTPNQPQHF.

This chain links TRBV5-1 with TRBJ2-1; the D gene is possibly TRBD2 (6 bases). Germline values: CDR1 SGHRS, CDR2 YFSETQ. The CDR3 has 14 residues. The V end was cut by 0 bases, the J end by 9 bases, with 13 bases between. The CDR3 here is CASSLGRERGEQFF. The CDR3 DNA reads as TGCGCCAGCAGCTTGGGTCGGGAGAGGGGTGAGCAGTTCTTC.

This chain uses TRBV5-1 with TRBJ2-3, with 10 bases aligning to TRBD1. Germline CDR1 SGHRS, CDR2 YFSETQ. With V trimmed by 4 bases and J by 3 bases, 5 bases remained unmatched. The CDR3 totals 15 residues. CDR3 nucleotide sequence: TGCGCCAGCAGCGGGACAGGGGTGGGAACAGATACGCAGTATTTT. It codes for CASSGTGVGTDTQYF.

Written as DNA, the CDR3 is TGTGCCAGCAGTCGGGGGGAGGGAACTGAAGCTTTCTTT. Its protein is CASSRGEGTEAFF. The chain has TRBV11-3 and TRBJ1-1; maybe TRBD1 (5 bases). Looked up from germline, CDR1 is SGHNT and CDR2 is YENEEA. V lost 6 bases and J lost 5, with 13 bases in between. The CDR3 runs to 13 residues.

The CDR3 is CASKETGLNTEAFF. DNA for the CDR3: TGTGCCAGCAAAGAAACAGGGCTGAACACTGAAGCTTTCTTT. The V call is TRBV25-1, the J call TRBJ1-1; D possibly corresponds to TRBD1 (6 bases). The V gene's germline CDR1 is MGHDK and CDR2 SYGVNS. This CDR3 contains 14 residues. Trimming left V 7 bases short and J 0 bases short, with 12 bases between.

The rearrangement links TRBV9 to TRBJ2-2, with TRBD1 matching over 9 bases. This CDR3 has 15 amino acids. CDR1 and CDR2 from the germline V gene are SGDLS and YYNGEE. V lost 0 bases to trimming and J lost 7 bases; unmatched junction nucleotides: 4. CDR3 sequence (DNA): TGTGCCAGCAGCGTAGATAGGACAGGGGTCGGGGAGCTGTTTTTT. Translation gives CASSVDRTGVGELFF.

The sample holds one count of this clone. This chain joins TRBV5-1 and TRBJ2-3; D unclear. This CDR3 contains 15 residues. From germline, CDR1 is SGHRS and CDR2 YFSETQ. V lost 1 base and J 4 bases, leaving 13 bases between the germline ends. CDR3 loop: CASSLQQNPADTQYF. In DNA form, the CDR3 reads TGCGCCAGCAGCTTGCAGCAAAATCCCGCAGATACGCAGTATTTT.

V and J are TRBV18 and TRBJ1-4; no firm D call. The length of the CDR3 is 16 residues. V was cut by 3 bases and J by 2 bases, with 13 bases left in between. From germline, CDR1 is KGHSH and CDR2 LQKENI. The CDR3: CASSPGSRFTNEKLFF. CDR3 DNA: TGTGCCAGCTCACCGGGTTCCCGTTTTACTAATGAAAAACTGTTTTTT.